The text below deals with one T cell receptor (beta chain). Its antigen is currently unknown. This sample is drawn from a study of Ad26.COV2.S vaccination and SARS-CoV-2 variants. Whole-study results and caveats: Following vaccination, spike-specific CD8+ and CD4+ T cell responses reportedly exhibited substantial breadth.

Data came from immunoSEQ multiplex PCR; TCRdb stores just in-frame clones and leaves some out. Of 300,000 to 400,000 clones listed, under 95% are singletons. The V and J ends lost 8 bases and 3 bases respectively, with 16 bases between them. The CDR3 contains 14 residues. CDR1 and CDR2 (germline): MNHEY, SVGAGI. This specimen was peripheral blood, taken after recovery from COVID-19. This clonotype originated in a human donor who had recovered from COVID-19. The rearrangement links TRBV6-5 to TRBJ1-2; no clear D gene. CDR3 nucleotides: TGTGCCAGCCGGACCGCTGACCAGGACTATGGCTACACCTTC. Its protein product is CASRTADQDYGYTF.